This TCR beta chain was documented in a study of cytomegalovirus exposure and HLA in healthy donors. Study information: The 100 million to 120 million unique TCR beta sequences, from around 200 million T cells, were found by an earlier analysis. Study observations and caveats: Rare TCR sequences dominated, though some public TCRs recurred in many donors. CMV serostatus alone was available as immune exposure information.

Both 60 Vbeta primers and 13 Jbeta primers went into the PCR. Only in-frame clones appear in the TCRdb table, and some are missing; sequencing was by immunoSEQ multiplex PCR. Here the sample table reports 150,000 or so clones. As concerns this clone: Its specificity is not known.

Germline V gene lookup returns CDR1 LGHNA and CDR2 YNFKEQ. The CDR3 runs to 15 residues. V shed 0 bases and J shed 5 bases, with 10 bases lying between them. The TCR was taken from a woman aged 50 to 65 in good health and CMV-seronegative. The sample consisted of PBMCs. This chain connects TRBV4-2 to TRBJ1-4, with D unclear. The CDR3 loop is CASSQDFSENEKLFF. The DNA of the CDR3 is TGTGCCAGCAGCCAAGATTTCTCGGAGAATGAAAAACTGTTTTTT.